The 28 T cell receptor beta chains below were found in one sample sequenced in a study of blood T cell repertoires in COVID-19. Some clones are missing from TCRdb's copy, which holds only in-frame ones; the method was immunoSEQ multiplex PCR. The sample has around 210,000 clones, over 75% seen once. Sequencing was done on a sample of peripheral blood. The receptors shown here come from a man aged 45-65 years with COVID-19, enrolled during active disease.

The rearrangement links TRBV2 to TRBJ2-7; 8 bases line up with TRBD1. After removal of 5 bases from V and 1 base from J, the junction contained 7 bases not matched to a gene. CDR3 size: 15 residues. From germline, CDR1 is SNHLY and CDR2 FYNNEI. This CDR3 is CASSSPTGVSYEQYF. The CDR3 nucleotides read TGTGCCAGCAGTTCGCCGACAGGGGTATCCTACGAGCAGTACTTC. The variable domain in full, completed from reference TRBV2 and TRBJ2-7, reads EPEVTQTPSHQVTQMGQEVILRCVPISNHLYFYWYRQILGQKVEFLVSFYNNEISEKSEIFDDQFSVERPDGSNFTLKIRSTKLEDSAMYFCASSSPTGVSYEQYFGPGTRLTVT.

CDR3 amino acids: CASSPWGQADKTQYF. The CDR3 DNA follows: TGTGCCAGCAGCCCATGGGGACAGGCGGACAAGACCCAGTACTTC. The chain is built from TRBV7-8 and TRBJ2-5, with TRBD1 identical over 8 bases. This CDR3 is built from 15 residues. Germline-derived CDR1 and CDR2 are SGHVS and FQNEAQ. V lost 5 bases, J lost 6 bases, and 11 bases stayed unmatched. Looking up the rest from reference TRBV7-8 and TRBJ2-5 gives the full variable domain: GAGVSQSPRYKVAKRGQDVALRCDPISGHVSLFWYQQALGQGPEFLTYFQNEAQLDKSGLPSDRFFAERPEGSVSTLKIQRTQQEDSAVYLCASSPWGQADKTQYFGPGTRLLVL.

This sequence joins TRBV18 and TRBJ1-5, with 7 bases lining up with TRBD1. In germline, CDR1 is KGHSH, CDR2 LQKENI. The CDR3 totals 14 residues. V gave up 3 bases and J gave up 11 bases; unmatched junction bases: 10. CDR3 residues: CASSPKTGKIAQHF. DNA of the CDR3: TGTGCCAGCTCACCGAAGACAGGGAAAATAGCCCAGCATTTT.

The chain joins TRBV24-1 to TRBJ2-5; 15 bases are a match to TRBD2. V lost 3 bases to trimming and J lost 9 bases; unmatched junction nucleotides: 10. Per the germline V gene, CDR1 is KGHDR and CDR2 is SFDVKD. This CDR3 contains 17 residues. The CDR3 loop reads CATSDPGLAGGQRAQYF. As DNA, the CDR3 is TGTGCCACCAGTGATCCGGGACTAGCGGGGGGCCAACGGGCCCAGTACTTC.

The chain employs TRBV4-2 and TRBJ2-2; the match to TRBD2 covers 11 bases. This CDR3 has 17 amino acids. Germline assignment: CDR1 LGHNA and CDR2 YNFKEQ. The V and J ends lost 1 base and 7 bases, in that order; junction bases with no gene match: 8. The CDR3 nucleotides are TGTGCCAGCAGCCAAGGTTTGACTAGCGGGGTAAACGGGGAGCTGTTTTTT. Protein sequence: CASSQGLTSGVNGELFF.

The chain combines TRBV28 with TRBJ1-5; D call uncertain. V was clipped by 4 bases and J by 0 bases, with 19 bases between them. CDR1 and CDR2 from the germline V gene are MDHEN and SYDVKM. This CDR3 has 18 residues. CDR3 bases: TGTGCCAGCAGTTCCCTAGACGGAAACTTTTATAGCAATCAGCCCCAGCATTTT. Residues: CASSSLDGNFYSNQPQHF.

This chain joins TRBV25-1 and TRBJ2-1; maybe TRBD1 (5 bases). This CDR3 comprises 12 residues. V was clipped by 2 bases and J by 13 bases, with 12 bases between them. Germline assignment: CDR1 MGHDK and CDR2 SYGVNS. The CDR3 sequence: CASSEVRGGQFF. The CDR3 region has the DNA TGTGCCAGCAGTGAAGTTAGGGGCGGCCAGTTCTTC. Full variable domain (missing parts from reference TRBV25-1 and TRBJ2-1): EADIYQTPRYLVIGTGKKITLECSQTMGHDKMYWYQQDPGMELHLIHYSYGVNSTEKGDLSSESTVSRIRTEHFPLTLESARPSHTSQYLCASSEVRGGQFFGPGTRLTVL.

The V call is TRBV2, the J call TRBJ2-5; 7 nucleotides match TRBD2. The length of the CDR3 is 15 residues. Per germline, CDR1 SNHLY and CDR2 FYNNEI. With V trimmed by 7 bases and J by 5 bases, 13 bases remained unmatched. This chain's CDR3 is CASTSSGSPRETQYF. For the CDR3, the DNA is TGTGCCAGCACCAGTAGCGGGTCCCCCCGGGAGACCCAGTACTTC.

The rearrangement uses TRBV28 and TRBJ1-2; perhaps TRBD1 as D (5 bases). CDR1 is MDHEN and CDR2 is SYDVKM in the germline V gene. CDR3 length: 14 residues. The V and J ends lost 7 bases and 4 bases respectively, with 16 bases between them. DNA for the CDR3: TGTGCCAGCATTCGCGGGGACCTCGTCTATGGCTACACCTTC. This codes for CASIRGDLVYGYTF.

The rearrangement joins TRBV18 to TRBJ2-5; 9 nucleotides agree with TRBD1. The J segment lost 2 bases and the V segment lost 5 bases, leaving 12 bases of the junction unmatched. This CDR3 has 17 amino acids. CDR1 and CDR2 (germline): KGHSH, LQKENI. CDR3 sequence (DNA): TGTGCCAGCTCAATATCACCGGGACAGGGTTGGCAAGAGACCCAGTACTTC. This gives the protein CASSISPGQGWQETQYF.

As regards this clone: The sample has other DNA sequences that encode this CDR3 too. The chain couples TRBV9 to TRBJ2-5; no firm D call. Germline V lookup: CDR1 SGDLS, CDR2 YYNGEE. V gave up 0 bases and J gave up 5 bases, with 8 bases separating them. CDR3 length equals 13 residues. CDR3 loop: CASSVGSGETQYF. In DNA, the CDR3 is TGTGCCAGCAGCGTAGGCAGTGGTGAGACCCAGTACTTC.

J is TRBJ1-3 and V is TRBV5-1; perhaps TRBD1 as D (5 bases). This CDR3 spans 14 amino acids. V was pared by 2 bases and J by 0 bases, with 6 bases between. The germline CDR1 and CDR2 sequences are SGHRS and YFSETQ. The CDR3 loop is CASSFQGSGNTIYF. Here the CDR3 DNA reads TGCGCCAGCAGCTTTCAGGGCTCTGGAAACACCATATATTTT.

The chain joins TRBV9 to TRBJ2-5, with 15 bases that match TRBD2. After removal of 4 bases from V and 5 bases from J, the junction contained 6 bases not matched to a gene. This CDR3 has 16 amino acids. Germline CDR1 SGDLS, CDR2 YYNGEE. CDR3 sequence reads: CASSLGLAGGGETQYF. CDR3 in DNA: TGTGCCAGCAGCTTGGGACTAGCGGGGGGCGGGGAGACCCAGTACTTC.

This clone came up once. The rearrangement links TRBV20-1 to TRBJ2-3; 7 positions match TRBD1. CDR3 length: 14 residues. Germline CDR1 is DFQATT and CDR2 is SNEGSKA (reference sequence). The trim removed 3 bases at V and 2 bases at J, leaving 5 bases unmatched. CDR3 nucleotide sequence: TGCAGTGCTAGTGCAGGGGGTTACACAGATACGCAGTATTTT. This encodes CSASAGGYTDTQYF.

The chain recombines TRBV9 with TRBJ1-3; D uncertain. Germline CDR1 is SGDLS and CDR2 is YYNGEE. This CDR3 is 14 amino acids long. V was clipped by 3 bases and J by 6 bases, with 13 bases between them. The CDR3 spells CASSGSRAENTIYF. The CDR3 bases are TGTGCCAGCAGCGGGAGCCGCGCAGAAAACACCATATATTTT.

The genes are TRBV6-1 and TRBJ1-1; D may be TRBD1 (5 bases). V was clipped by 6 bases and J by 3 bases, with 11 bases between them. Germline CDR1 reads MNHNS; CDR2 reads SASEGT. The CDR3 totals 13 residues. CDR3 sequence reads: CASSIDSYTEAFF. CDR3 nucleotide sequence: TGTGCCAGCAGCATTGACAGTTACACTGAAGCTTTCTTT.

The table lists this clone with a few counts. V is TRBV10-3 and J is TRBJ1-2; unclear D gene. V lost 3 bases to trimming and J lost 2 bases, with 19 bases between them. This CDR3 has 17 residues. Germline CDR1 is ENHRY and CDR2 is SYGVKD. CDR3 amino acids: CAISDEAPSRRNYGYTF. The CDR3 nucleotides are TGTGCCATCAGTGATGAGGCTCCATCTAGGCGCAACTATGGCTACACCTTC.

This clone was observed a single time. The chain uses TRBV15 and TRBJ1-4, with D maybe TRBD1 (5 bases). The CDR3 runs to 15 residues. The germline CDR1 and CDR2 sequences are LNHNV and YYDKDF (reference sequence). Trimming shortened V by 9 bases and J by 0 bases, and 14 bases separated the two germline ends. The CDR3 is CATRDSTSTNEKLFF. In DNA form, the CDR3 reads TGTGCCACGAGGGACTCCACCTCAACTAATGAAAAACTGTTTTTT.

This clone has only a few counts. The J gene is TRBJ1-6, the V gene TRBV9; D uncertain. CDR3 length: 15 residues. CDR1 is SGDLS and CDR2 is YYNGEE in the germline V gene. Deletions cut 0 bases from V and 3 bases from J, with 7 bases between. Here the CDR3 DNA reads TGTGCCAGCAGCGTAGGCACGAGCTATAATTCACCCCTCCACTTT. Its protein is CASSVGTSYNSPLHF.

This clone was observed a few times. This chain links TRBV14 with TRBJ2-2; a weak D match, TRBD1 (6 bases). Germline values: CDR1 SGHDN, CDR2 FVKESK. The V end was cut by 0 bases, the J end by 6 bases, with 14 bases between. The CDR3 totals 16 residues. The DNA of the CDR3 is TGTGCCAGCAGCCAAGAGGGGGCCGGCCCCCCCGGGGAGCTGTTTTTT. Translated: CASSQEGAGPPGELFF.

About this clone: Other DNA sequences in the same sample also yield this CDR3. This chain links TRBV7-3 with TRBJ2-3, with D possibly being TRBD2 (6 bases). V was pared by 5 bases and J by 0 bases, with 9 bases between. This CDR3 has 14 amino acids. CDR1 and CDR2 from the germline V gene are SGHTA and FQGTGA. CDR3 sequence: CASSPGTSTDTQYF. CDR3 DNA: TGTGCCAGCAGCCCTGGGACTAGCACAGATACGCAGTATTTT.

This chain connects TRBV7-9 to TRBJ2-1; 10 positions match TRBD1. Germline V gives CDR1 SEHNR, CDR2 FQNEAQ (reference sequence). This CDR3 contains 17 residues. The ends lost 1 base at V and 7 bases at J; junction bases unmatched: 10. This CDR3 reads CASSLGLRTGGGNEQFF. As DNA, the CDR3 is TGTGCCAGCAGCTTAGGCCTTCGGACAGGGGGTGGGAATGAGCAGTTCTTC.

The rearrangement joins TRBV3-1 (or the pseudogene TRBV3-2) to TRBJ2-1, with 8 positions matching TRBD2. The CDR3 extends over 11 amino acids. Germline CDR1 reads LGHDT; CDR2 reads YNNKEL (reference sequence). The trim removed 3 bases at V and 12 bases at J, leaving 1 base unmatched. CDR3 sequence: CASSQLAGQFF. The DNA for the CDR3 is TGTGCCAGCAGCCAGCTAGCGGGGCAGTTCTTC.

V gene TRBV3-1 (or the pseudogene TRBV3-2) combines with J gene TRBJ2-2; D is perhaps TRBD1 (5 bases). Germline V gene sequence: CDR1 LGHDT, CDR2 YNNKEL (reference sequence). The CDR3 covers 18 residues. V was pared by 0 bases and J by 0 bases, with 14 bases between. Here the CDR3 DNA reads TGTGCCAGCAGCCAAGATTATCCGACAGCAACGAACACCGGGGAGCTGTTTTTT. As protein: CASSQDYPTATNTGELFF.

This chain links TRBV24-1 with TRBJ2-1, with D possibly being TRBD1 (5 bases). Deletions cut 2 bases from V and 6 bases from J, with 16 bases between. The CDR3 extends over 16 amino acids. Germline loops: CDR1 KGHDR, CDR2 SFDVKD. CDR3 in DNA: TGTGCCACCAGTGATTCCATGGGTGGGGCTATCAATGAGCAGTTCTTC. Translated: CATSDSMGGAINEQFF.

This chain links TRBV18 with TRBJ2-3, with 10 bases lining up with TRBD1. The CDR3 is 13 amino acids. V shed 6 bases, J shed 6 bases, and the junction held 3 bases outside the gene matches. Germline lookup yields CDR1 KGHSH and CDR2 LQKENI. In DNA form, the CDR3 reads TGTGCCAGCTCTCGACAGGGGGCGGATACGCAGTATTTT. This encodes CASSRQGADTQYF.

V gene TRBV24-1 combines with J gene TRBJ2-2; tentatively, D is TRBD1 (6 bases). V was clipped by 3 bases and J by 7 bases, with 14 bases between them. Germline V CDR1 and CDR2: KGHDR, SFDVKD. The CDR3 consists of 15 residues. The CDR3 nucleotides read TGTGCCACCAGTGATGGGGGCGAATATGGCGGGGAGCTGTTTTTT. Translating it yields CATSDGGEYGGELFF.

In this sample, this clone turned up a few times. The genes are TRBV19 and TRBJ2-1; TRBD1 agrees at 9 bases. The germline V gene encodes CDR1 LNHDA and CDR2 SQIVND (reference sequence). J lost 6 bases, V lost 6 bases, and 3 bases had no gene match. CDR3 length: 13 residues. This chain's CDR3 is CASRGTGINEQFF. Here the CDR3 DNA reads TGTGCCAGTAGGGGGACAGGGATCAATGAGCAGTTCTTC. The whole variable domain, filled in from reference TRBV19 and TRBJ2-1, reads DGGITQSPKYLFRKEGQNVTLSCEQNLNHDAMYWYRQDPGQGLRLIYYSQIVNDFQKGDIAEGYSVSREKKESFPLTVTSAQKNPTAFYLCASRGTGINEQFFGPGTRLTVL.